This TCR beta chain was retrieved from a study of response to subunit inactivated influenza vaccine. Study-level points and caveats: Authors suggested each seasonal flu vaccination may recruit only limited numbers of new T cells.

TCRdb itself ran the RT-PCR reads through MiXCR, one entry per CDR3 protein. The sample contains 590,000 or so distinct CDR3 sequences, 14% of which appear only once. V gave up 6 bases and J gave up 4 bases; unmatched junction bases: 7. CDR3 length: 15 residues. Remarks on this clonotype: Antigen specificity is unknown.

Sequences were derived from PBMCs from blood, sampled about 14 days before vaccination. The chain employs TRBV12-3 or TRBV12-4 and TRBJ2-1; 9 bases line up with TRBD2. The TCR comes from a man in his fifties or sixties who received an inactivated influenza vaccine. The CDR3 DNA reads as TGTGCCAGCAGCCCCGGGACTAGCATTTACAATGAGCAGTTCTTC. Translating gives CASSPGTSIYNEQFF.